This T cell receptor beta chain derives from a study of T-cell reconstitution after alpha-beta-depleted transplantation in children (dated by TCRdb to the mid-2010s). A note on the overall study: Using TCR repertoire profiling, the study quantitatively followed how T-cell immune reconstitution unfolded in children after TCRalphabeta/CD19-depleted allogeneic hematopoietic cell transplantation. Overall study outcomes, separate from this receptor: The apparently early recovery of alphabetaT-cell counts about two months after transplant reportedly depended on only several hundred rapidly expanded clones that came from non-depleted graft cells. Over the following months the frequencies of hyperexpanded clones went down, and after one year T-cell counts and TCRbeta diversity were mostly credited to newly produced T cells. In some patients, high TCRbeta diversity at day 60 was attributed to recipient T cells and intrathymic progenitors that had survived conditioning.

From the cysteine through the phenylalanine, the CDR3 covers 16 amino acids. Kept here is only the CDR3 DNA, which spans 48 bases and is read in frame from base 1. Cut back by 1 base and 0 bases, the V and J ends lie 12 bases apart. Looking up the germline V gene yields CDR1 SGHRS and CDR2 YFSETQ. Libraries were built with PCR. Reads for this sample came from an Illumina HiSeq 2500. Molecular barcoding was employed in the preparation of TCR libraries, with unique molecular identifiers being used to normalize TCRbeta repertoire quantification. TCRdb reanalyzed the raw reads on its own, using fastp at Q25 for trimming and MiXCR for clone calling, and kept in-frame beta chains. Duplicate CDR3 protein sequences are folded into a single record with the most common DNA and genes. The table for this sample lists 80,000 or so distinct CDR3 sequences; 13% to 15% of them were counted only once. The top ten hold 25% to 35% of the sample.

This clonotype has only a few counts. Its antigen specificity is not known. Base quality data are lacking; no much larger clone is found one base away. The meaning of the sample's treatment or condition label: allogeneic hematopoietic cell transplantation with graft depleted of TCRalphabeta T cells and CD19 B cells. The transplant recipients were children given TCRalphabeta/CD19-depleted allogeneic hematopoietic cell grafts. The receptor chain draws on TRBV5-1 and TRBJ2-3; the D region may be TRBD1 or TRBD2, each matching 5 bases equally. Here the sequenced sample was PBMCs, mostly from graft donor cells, taken 180 days after TCRalphabeta/CD19-depleted stem cell transplant. This TCR was recovered from a male patient aged 2 to 10 who had a stem cell transplant for acute lymphoblastic leukemia, so the T cells may come from the graft donor. The CDR3 protein sequence reads: CASSLSFGASTDTQYF. The nucleotide sequence reads as follows: TGCGCCAGCAGCTTGTCATTCGGGGCTAGCACAGATACGCAGTATTTT.